This T cell receptor beta chain was recovered during a study of vaccination effects on CD4 cells after COVID-19 (dated 2022 in TCRdb). In terms of the full investigation: Across the study, the median time from the second dose to post-vaccine sampling was 72 days (range 14 to 241). The study compared SARS-CoV-2 spike-specific CD4+ TCR repertoires before and after mRNA vaccination in COVID-19 convalescent patients and infection-naive vaccine recipients. The full study included around nine COVID-19 convalescent patients and a few SARS-CoV-2-naive healthy vaccine recipients. Cultures from other donors in the study were sequenced using the Oncomine TCR Beta short-read assay on an Illumina iSeq 100. Study-wide findings and limitations: The study was limited by a small number of convalescent patients and lacked early post-infection timepoints. Both infection-induced and vaccine-induced clones contracted markedly at late post-vaccination timepoints, which is consistent with waning T cell responses. Among healthy vaccine recipients, nearly all vaccine-induced clones were SARS-CoV-2 mono-reactive, and only 1 of 255 was cross-reactive with common cold coronaviruses.

On this clone: Its cognate antigen has yet to be identified. No base quality information exists; no much larger clone differs at one position.

Library prep was done by the immunoSEQ multiplex PCR assay. TCR beta CDR3 sequencing was performed on DNA from the cultured, isolated CD4+ T cells. The authors' analysis ran thus. The analysis removed non-productive TCR sequences, trimmed reads to the CDR3 region, and retained only CDR3s that were 7 or more amino acids long. The MANAFEST web app was used to pick out antigen-specific clonotypes by comparing their expansion in peptide wells with that in reference cultures. For clones to be considered positive, expansion at FDR<0.05 versus reference and all other wells, an odds ratio above 5, and a frequency above 0.1% in two replicate wells were required. A clonotype was defined as cross-reactive if the clonotype was significantly expanded both in SARS-CoV-2 spike wells and in at least one common cold coronavirus spike condition. CDR3 similarity was assessed by Levenshtein distance with the stringdist R package, and unrooted trees were built with ape in R 3.6.1. TCRdb obtained this table from immuneACCESS and retained in-frame rearrangements with V and J assigned. These tables miss some clones; where compared with another copy, unresolved V genes account for less than half of the shortfall, and the remainder is unexplained. Clone size and V and J calls were adopted from that table, with D and trimming inferred from the DNA. The sample table contains approximately 70,000 clones; only one count was recorded for 81% of them. The ten largest account for 0.95% to 1.5% of the sample.

To identify antigen-specific CD4+ T cell clonotypes by their expansion, the ViraFEST assay first stimulated PBMC with viral peptide pools and then applied TCR sequencing. After 10 days of culture, CD4+ T cells were isolated with the EasySep CD4+ T cell isolation kit. Each participant got two doses of an mRNA SARS-CoV-2 vaccine, either BNT162b2 or mRNA-1273. None of the healthy vaccine recipients had a prior SARS-CoV-2 infection, which was confirmed by nucleocapsid antibody tests that came back negative both before and after vaccination. A few million PBMC per well were cultured with about 9.6 ug/ml peptides in IMDM containing about 5% human AB serum, approximately 10 IU/ml IL-2 and gentamicin. On days 3 and 7, half of the culture medium was replaced with fresh IL-2-containing medium. Unless otherwise noted, each peptide stimulation condition was cultured in triplicate wells. PBMC were separated from whole blood using Ficoll-Paque Plus gradient centrifugation and were then either cryopreserved at -140C or used fresh. The spike proteins of SARS-CoV-2 and of the common cold coronaviruses HCoV-NL63, HCoV-OC43 and HCoV-229E were spanned by overlapping peptide pools. Genomic DNA was extracted from cultured CD4+ T cells with the QIAamp micro DNA kit.

Trimming costs V 5 bases and J 7 bases, and their ends lie 12 bases apart. The germline V gene specifies SGHTA as CDR1 and FQGNSA as CDR2. Spanning cysteine to phenylalanine, the CDR3 consists of 13 amino acids. CDR3 DNA is the only sequence kept; it has 39 bases, read in frame from the first base. The receptor's source is a human donor who received a COVID-19 vaccine. This material consisted of CD4+ T cells from PBMCs cultured with HCoV-229E spike peptides, taken after COVID-19 vaccination. This specimen's cell subset or site label, per the study, means: HCoV-229E spike overlapping peptide pool stimulation. The chain links TRBV7-2 with TRBJ1-5, with an unclear D gene assignment. The CDR3 reads as follows: CASSTSYGQPQHF. The sequenced DNA: TGTGCCAGCAGCACCTCCTACGGACAGCCCCAGCATTTT.